Given below is one TCR beta chain in context. The data are from a study of Ad26.COV2.S vaccination and SARS-CoV-2 variants. This sample's treatment: around 19 received Ad26.COV2.S at low or high dose, single or two shots; about 5 received placebo; per-sample allocation not given. Day 63 following the first vaccine or placebo injection was when the samples were taken. Donor was an adult aged 18-55 years in Boston. Per the germline V gene, CDR1 is KGHSH and CDR2 is LQKENI. CDR3 size: 13 residues. Trimming cost V 3 bases and J 7 bases, with 10 bases left between them. Assay used: immunoSEQ multiplex PCR; TCRdb lists only in-frame clones, some missing. The sample carries about 480,000 clones, around 88% recorded once.

Here the sequenced sample was peripheral blood, taken in a trial of Ad26.COV2.S vaccine versus placebo. The origin of this receptor is a person aged 18 to 59 who received the Ad26.COV2.S COVID-19 vaccine or a placebo. V gene TRBV18 combines with J gene TRBJ1-5; the D is unclear. DNA of the CDR3: TGTGCCAGCTCACCCCTAGGGCGACAGCCCCAGCATTTT. Residues: CASSPLGRQPQHF.